The clone carrying this T cell receptor beta chain showed up many times. The antigen remains unidentified. There are 14 residues in the CDR3. Trimming pared 1 base from V and 5 bases from J, leaving 8 bases between. The germline gives CDR1 LNHNV, CDR2 YYDKDF (reference sequence). These data are taken from a study of T cells in Graves' hyperthyroidism and ophthalmopathy. About the research overall: Peripheral blood was taken when the disease was first diagnosed, before any treatment began. General observations from the study: Peripheral blood also featured most of the thyroid clonotypes expanded above 0.001.

Among ophthalmopathy patients, the Clinical Activity Score reached at least 3, the NOSPECS grade reached at least 4, and duration remained under 3 months. Pregnant or lactating patients were excluded, as were those with uncontrolled infection or other autoimmune disease. Amplified TCR beta CDR3 regions derived from RNA transcripts. HTBI primers drove first-round RT-PCR of the TCR CDR3. Each CDR3 protein is one row after TCRdb ran MiXCR on the multiplex PCR reads. The sample includes some 350,000 distinct CDR3 sequences, 13% to 15% of them seen just once. The chain employs TRBV15 and TRBJ1-4, with D uncertain. The sample was blood. The origin of this receptor is a woman aged 55-70 years with Graves' ophthalmopathy. CDR3 protein: CATSRVGGNEKLFF. CDR3 coding DNA: TGTGCCACCAGCAGAGTGGGAGGGAATGAAAAACTGTTTTTT.